One and the same sample provided the 17 T cell receptor beta chains below, sequenced in a study of CD8 T cells in Susac syndrome. Random hexamers served to reverse transcribe roughly 0.45 to 1 ug RNA. TCRdb reanalysed the immunoSEQ multiplex PCR reads using MiXCR and keeps one entry per CDR3 protein. The data contain around 85,000 distinct CDR3 sequences, around 95% of them seen just once; the ten biggest clones take up under 0.6%. Sequencing used CD8+ T cells from PBMCs. The receptors shown here come from a human donor with Susac syndrome.

The gene calls are TRBV6-6 and TRBJ2-3, with 7 bases identical to TRBD2. The CDR3 sequence is 15 residues long. The trim removed 6 bases at V and 0 bases at J, leaving 6 bases unmatched. Germline CDR1 reads MNHNY; CDR2 reads SVGAGI (reference sequence). The CDR3 sequence: CASSPGTTSTDTQYF. The CDR3 region has the DNA TGTGCCAGCAGCCCCGGGACTACTAGCACAGATACGCAGTATTTT.

CDR3 in DNA: TGTGCCAGCACCTCCGGGAGCTCCTACGAGCAGTACTTC. Translation: CASTSGSSYEQYF. The chain combines TRBV5-4 with TRBJ2-7; D perhaps matches TRBD2 (6 bases). V lost 6 bases to trimming and J lost 0 bases, with 10 bases between them. The CDR3 is made up of 13 amino acids. CDR1 is SGHNT, CDR2 YYREEE, per germline (reference sequence).

The CDR3 loop reads CASSPDLTGELFF. The CDR3 nucleotides read TGTGCCAGCAGTCCGGACCTCACCGGGGAGCTGTTTTTT. The rearrangement links TRBV7-2 to TRBJ2-2; no definite D call. The germline V gene encodes CDR1 SGHTA and CDR2 FQGNSA. This CDR3 is built from 13 residues. Trimming removed 6 bases from V and 4 bases from J, with 9 bases in between.

Only one count was recorded for this clonotype. The chain has TRBV12-3 or TRBV12-4 and TRBJ2-1; possibly TRBD1 for D (6 bases). V lost 6 bases, J lost 4 bases, and 13 bases lay in between. The CDR3 totals 14 residues. Here the CDR3 reads CASRLTGPYNEQFF. The CDR3 bases are TGTGCCAGCAGGCTGACAGGACCTTACAATGAGCAGTTCTTC.

The V call is TRBV9, the J call TRBJ2-1; D perhaps matches TRBD1 (6 bases). The V gene lost 7 bases and the J gene lost 10 bases, with 15 bases spanning the gap. The CDR3 contains 12 residues. CDR1 is SGDLS, CDR2 YYNGEE, per germline. The CDR3 loop reads CASSITGTEQFF. CDR3 sequence (DNA): TGTGCCAGCTCGATTACTGGGACAGAGCAGTTCTTC.

The genes are TRBV20-1 and TRBJ2-7; possible D gene TRBD2, 6 bases. Germline CDR1 and CDR2: DFQATT and SNEGSKA (reference sequence). CDR3 length: 15 amino acids. The germline V and J ends were trimmed by 0 bases and 3 bases, with 15 bases remaining between them. CDR3 protein: CSARDRLAYIYEQYF. In nucleotides, the CDR3 is TGCAGTGCTAGAGATCGCCTAGCGTACATCTACGAGCAGTACTTC.

The gene calls are TRBV12-3 or TRBV12-4 and TRBJ2-1, with 15 bases aligning to TRBD2. This CDR3 region has 16 residues. V lost 5 bases, J lost 4 bases, and 3 bases stayed unmatched. The DNA for the CDR3 is TGTGCCAGCAGTCTGGGGACTAGCGGGAGGTACAATGAGCAGTTCTTC. Translation gives CASSLGTSGRYNEQFF.

The chain couples TRBV11-2 to TRBJ1-5; a possible D gene is TRBD1 (6 bases). The V gene's germline CDR1 is SGHAT and CDR2 FQNNGV. V was clipped by 1 base and J by 0 bases, with 13 bases between them. The CDR3 is made up of 17 amino acids. As DNA, the CDR3 is TGTGCCAGCAGCTTAGTGCAGGGGACGTATAGCAATCAGCCCCAGCATTTT. Translated, it gives CASSLVQGTYSNQPQHF.

Only one count was recorded for this clonotype. This chain uses TRBV15 with TRBJ2-1; D not resolved. V gave up 8 bases and J gave up 4 bases, with 9 bases separating them. This CDR3 contains 12 residues. CDR1 and CDR2 from the germline V gene are LNHNV and YYDKDF (reference sequence). CDR3 DNA sequence: TGTGCCACCTCCGGATTTTACAATGAGCAGTTCTTC. Amino acids: CATSGFYNEQFF. Drawing the rest from reference TRBV15 and TRBJ2-1, the complete variable domain is DAMVIQNPRYQVTQFGKPVTLSCSQTLNHNVMYWYQQKSSQAPKLLFHYYDKDFNNEADTPDNFQSRRPNTSFCFLDIRSPGLGDTAMYLCATSGFYNEQFFGPGTRLTVL.

The V call is TRBV29-1, the J call TRBJ2-7; D perhaps matches TRBD1 (5 bases). This CDR3 spans 13 amino acids. Trimming removed 7 bases from V and 2 bases from J, with 15 bases in between. CDR1 and CDR2 from the germline V gene are SQVTM and ANQGSEA. CDR3 DNA sequence: TGCAGCGCCAGAACTGCAGGGACCTACGAGCAGTACTTC. Its translation: CSARTAGTYEQYF.

The table lists this clonotype with a count of one. The rearrangement links TRBV12-5 to TRBJ2-2; D ambiguous. The germline CDR1 and CDR2 sequences are LGHNT and FRNRAP. The CDR3 is made up of 18 amino acids. The ends were cut back, 3 bases at V and 5 bases at J, with 22 bases in the middle. The CDR3 is CASGFKGGLGRATGELFF. DNA of the CDR3: TGTGCTAGTGGTTTTAAGGGTGGATTGGGCCGTGCGACCGGGGAGCTGTTTTTT. Based on the CDR3 plus reference TRBV12-5 and TRBJ2-2, the full variable domain is DARVTQTPRHKVTEMGQEVTMRCQPILGHNTVFWYRQTMMQGLELLAYFRNRAPLDDSGMPKDRFSAEMPDATLATLKIQPSEPRDSAVYFCASGFKGGLGRATGELFFGEGSRLTVL.

The genes are TRBV20-1 and TRBJ2-5; 8 bases line up with TRBD2. Per germline, CDR1 DFQATT and CDR2 SNEGSKA (reference sequence). V dropped 5 bases and J dropped 9; count of bases not matched to a gene: 17. The CDR3 loop spans 15 amino acids. DNA of the CDR3: TGCAGTGCTCACACCATCGGGAGGGGTCCCGAGTCCCAGTACTTC. It is translated as CSAHTIGRGPESQYF.

The CDR3 DNA follows: TGCAGCGTTGTCGACAACCAACACTATGGCTACACCTTC. Translating gives CSVVDNQHYGYTF. The chain joins TRBV29-1 to TRBJ1-2; no reliable D call. CDR1 and CDR2 from the germline V gene are SQVTM and ANQGSEA. The germline V and J ends were trimmed by 4 bases and 3 bases, with 12 bases remaining between them. This CDR3 is built from 13 residues.

The chain combines TRBV20-1 with TRBJ2-7; D not certain. The CDR3 totals 13 residues. Per the germline V gene, CDR1 is DFQATT and CDR2 is SNEGSKA (reference sequence). The V end lost 4 bases, the J end lost 0 bases, and 10 bases lay between the germline ends. The CDR3 loop is CSATGYISYEQYF. The CDR3 DNA reads as TGCAGTGCTACAGGATACATCTCCTACGAGCAGTACTTC.

V usage is TRBV28 and J usage is TRBJ2-5; 8 nucleotides line up with TRBD2. Trimming at V came to 5 bases and at J to 7 bases, leaving 9 bases not matched to a gene. Germline-derived CDR1 and CDR2 are MDHEN and SYDVKM. The CDR3 extends over 14 amino acids. As DNA, the CDR3 is TGTGCCAGCAGTCCGGGACTAGAGCCCGGGACCCAGTACTTC. Protein: CASSPGLEPGTQYF.

The chain couples TRBV29-1 to TRBJ2-6, with D hard to call. The V gene's germline CDR1 is SQVTM and CDR2 ANQGSEA. V was pared by 0 bases and J by 4 bases, with 7 bases between. The CDR3 spans 14 residues. In DNA form, the CDR3 reads TGCAGCGTTGAAGATCCGGAAGGGGCCAACGTCCTGACTTTC. It translates to CSVEDPEGANVLTF.

This clonotype was observed a single time. This chain links TRBV27 with TRBJ1-4; TRBD1 might be the D (5 bases). The CDR3 contains 15 residues. Germline assignment: CDR1 MNHEY and CDR2 SMNVEV (reference sequence). V was shortened by 4 bases and J by 7 bases, with 16 bases between the two germline ends. This CDR3 is CASSSSRGTGEKLFF. The CDR3 DNA follows: TGTGCCAGCAGTTCAAGTCGGGGCACTGGTGAAAAACTGTTTTTT.